This T cell receptor (beta chain) was recorded in a study of T cell changes during pregnancy in multiple sclerosis. Sequenced by immunoSEQ multiplex PCR; TCRdb stores in-frame clones only, minus some. The table includes tens of thousands of clones, around 85% detected once. CDR3 length equals 14 residues. Germline V gives CDR1 MNHEY, CDR2 SMNVEV (reference sequence). V shed 6 bases, J shed 2 bases, and the junction held 4 bases outside the gene matches. The chain is built from TRBV27 and TRBJ1-3; 7 bases align to TRBD1. Here the sequenced sample was CD8+ T cells from peripheral blood mononuclear cells, taken before pregnancy. This sequence was found in a female donor with multiple sclerosis, enrolled in a pregnancy study. DNA of the CDR3: TGTGCCAGCAGCCTACAGGGGCCTGGAAACACCATATATTTT. The encoded protein is CASSLQGPGNTIYF.